The entry below describes one TCR beta chain. The antigen is unknown. This may be a read error, as it is one base from a much larger clone. TCRdb re-called the PCR reads through MiXCR, storing one row per CDR3 protein. The sample includes under 350,000 distinct CDR3 sequences, 24% seen only once; the top ten take about 0.74%. This record belongs to a study of molecular identifiers for immune sequencing clone quantification. Libraries of naive CD8 cells were prepared from around 20,000 to 1,000,000 sorted cells using 10%, 30% or 50% RNA. CDR1 is MNHNY, CDR2 SVGAGI, per germline (reference sequence). The CDR3 contains 14 residues. V was shortened by 5 bases and J by 0 bases, with 9 bases between the two germline ends. Overall study findings and caveats: Over 97% of effector molecules, but under 1% in naive cells, were held by clones with more than 20 RNA copies.

Material for sequencing was naive CD8+ T cells from blood, with Jurkat cell RNA spiked in. Subset indicated: FACS-sorted CD8+CD4-CCR7+CD45RA+ naive T cells. The receptor was derived from a human donor in good health. Some libraries in this study had Jurkat cell RNA spiked in. The genes are TRBV6-6 and TRBJ2-3; no firm D call. The CDR3 coding sequence is TGTGCCAGCAGTCAATACCTTAGCACAGATACGCAGTATTTT. Encoded protein: CASSQYLSTDTQYF.